This T cell receptor (beta chain) was profiled in a study of T cells in Graves' hyperthyroidism and ophthalmopathy (dated by TCRdb to the late 2010s). In the study overall: Peripheral blood was collected at initial diagnosis, before any treatment. TCR V-J signatures able to tell the groups apart were searched for in a discovery cohort of approximately 95 patients, of whom over 40 had Graves' ophthalmopathy and 57 had stable Graves' hyperthyroidism. Prospective prediction of ophthalmopathy was tested in an independent validation cohort of 18 to 20 hyperthyroidism patients and 17 patients who later progressed to ophthalmopathy. Thyroid tissue and blood T-cell repertoires from more than five Graves' hyperthyroidism patients were also compared in the study. After sampling, hyperthyroidism patients received methimazole starting at 30 mg daily, and ophthalmopathy patients received high-dose intravenous methylprednisolone. According to the paper, TCR Vbeta CDR3 sequencing was carried out on more than 120 peripheral blood samples, which came from 40 to 45 ophthalmopathy, roughly 75 hyperthyroidism and about 17 progressor patients. For training and testing, the 100 or so patients in the discovery cohort were randomly divided in a 7:3 ratio. Overall results and qualifications from the work: In validation, the model predicted progression to ophthalmopathy a median of approximately 6.6 months before onset, with 65% to 71% sensitivity and roughly 73% specificity. A 13 V-J signature model separated ophthalmopathy from stable hyperthyroidism, with around 91% sensitivity and 81.08% specificity in cross-validation and 80%/75% in testing. No statistical method was used to set the sample size in advance, and investigators knew the group allocation. Most expanded thyroid clonotypes (frequency above 0.001) were also detected in blood, a finding suggesting that blood repertoires may reflect thyroid immune responses.

A patient counted as having stable Graves' hyperthyroidism if no progression to ophthalmopathy occurred over 18 months of follow-up. Hyperthyroidism patients were aged 18 to 65 years and newly diagnosed, with disease duration of less than 2 months. Any patient with an uncontrolled infection, another autoimmune disease, pregnancy or lactation was excluded. Clinical symptoms, serum thyroxine and TRAb, thyroid ultrasound, and orbital computed tomography formed the basis for the diagnoses. PBMCs were isolated from 10 ml of fresh peripheral blood by Ficoll-Paque density gradient centrifugation. Total RNA was extracted with Trizol reagent, and quality was checked on an Agilent 2100 Bioanalyzer. On this clonotype itself: The antigen this receptor binds is unknown. One base away there is no much larger clone; base qualities are not given.

CDR1 SGHTA and CDR2 FQGNSA were looked up in the germline V gene. Spanning cysteine to phenylalanine, the CDR3 consists of 19 amino acids. The CDR3 DNA has 57 bases and is translated from base 1. Ends trimmed: V by 3 bases, J by 4 bases; bases unmatched to a gene: 21. Amplification of TCR beta CDR3 regions was carried out from RNA transcripts. A first-round RT-PCR of the TCR CDR3 used the HTBI primer set with the Qiagen OneStep RT-PCR kit. Libraries were constructed in a second round of multiplex PCR, after which size selection and purification were carried out. The libraries were sequenced on an Illumina HiSeq2000 using paired-end 100 bp reads. For the original study's pipeline: SOAPnuke was used to process the raw data, removing reads that contained adapters or uncalled bases, had a mean Phred below 15, or lacked an exact match to the constant primer or identifier. High-quality paired reads were merged using COPE v1.2.5, and each unique nucleotide sequence was defined as a clonotype. MiTCR v1.1 was used to align clonotypes to the IMGT TRBV, TRBD and TRBJ reference segments. Only V-J combinations with frequency above 0.0001, covering 99% to 99.2% of repertoires, were analysed. The TCS score was defined as the ratio of F50 (clonal expansion) to E x V (chaos), calculated using BLOSUM62-based TCRdist between CDR3 peptides within each V-J. Welch's t-statistics and random forest reduced around 510 V-J features to under 15, which were used in a naive Bayes classifier (R e1071). Through fastp at Q25 and MiXCR, TCRdb rebuilt clones from the public reads, retaining in-frame beta chains. Merged by CDR3 protein, the rows form single entries marked with the most common genes and DNA. The V and J calls reflect TCRdb's pipeline rather than the authors' work. The sample table contains a few hundred thousand distinct CDR3 sequences; only one count was recorded for 15% to 18% of them. In total, the top ten clones hold under 8% of the sample.

The TCR originated in a woman in her 30s with Graves' hyperthyroidism. This chain joins TRBV7-2 to TRBJ2-7, with 7 bases in between that match TRBD1. Sequenced sample: blood. CDR3 loop: CASSFIRQIPGTEVYEQYF. The DNA reads as follows: TGTGCCAGCAGCTTTATACGCCAAATCCCCGGGACAGAGGTTTACGAGCAGTACTTC.